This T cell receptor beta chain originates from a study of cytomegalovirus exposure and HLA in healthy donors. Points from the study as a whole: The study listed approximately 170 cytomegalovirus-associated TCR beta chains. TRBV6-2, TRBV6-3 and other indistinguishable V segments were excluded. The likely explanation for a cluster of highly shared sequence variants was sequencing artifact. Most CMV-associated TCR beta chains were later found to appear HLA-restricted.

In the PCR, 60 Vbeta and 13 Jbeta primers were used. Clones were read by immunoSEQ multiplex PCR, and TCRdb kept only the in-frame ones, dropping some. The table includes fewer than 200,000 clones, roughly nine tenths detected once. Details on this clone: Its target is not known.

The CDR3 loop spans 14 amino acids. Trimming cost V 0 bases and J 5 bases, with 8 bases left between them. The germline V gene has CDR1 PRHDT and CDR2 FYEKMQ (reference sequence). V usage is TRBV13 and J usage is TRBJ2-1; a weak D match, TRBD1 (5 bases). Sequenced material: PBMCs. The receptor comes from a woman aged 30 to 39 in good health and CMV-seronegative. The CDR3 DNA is TGTGCCAGCAGCTTAGGCGCAGGGCACAATGAGCAGTTCTTC. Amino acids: CASSLGAGHNEQFF.